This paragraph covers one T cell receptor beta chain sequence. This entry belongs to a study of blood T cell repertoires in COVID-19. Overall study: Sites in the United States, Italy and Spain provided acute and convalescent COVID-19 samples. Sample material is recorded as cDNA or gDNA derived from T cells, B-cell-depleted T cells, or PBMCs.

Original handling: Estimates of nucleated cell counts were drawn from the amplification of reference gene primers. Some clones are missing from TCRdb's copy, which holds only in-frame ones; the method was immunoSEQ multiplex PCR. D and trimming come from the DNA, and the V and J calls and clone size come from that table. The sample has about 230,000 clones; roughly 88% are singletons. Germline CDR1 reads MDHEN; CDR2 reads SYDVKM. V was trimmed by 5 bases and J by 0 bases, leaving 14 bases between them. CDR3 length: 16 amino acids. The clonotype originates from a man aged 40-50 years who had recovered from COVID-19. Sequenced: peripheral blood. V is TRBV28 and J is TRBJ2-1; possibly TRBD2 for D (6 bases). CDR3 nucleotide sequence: TGTGCCAGCAGTCCGGACCTAGCGAACTCCTACAATGAGCAGTTCTTC. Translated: CASSPDLANSYNEQFF.